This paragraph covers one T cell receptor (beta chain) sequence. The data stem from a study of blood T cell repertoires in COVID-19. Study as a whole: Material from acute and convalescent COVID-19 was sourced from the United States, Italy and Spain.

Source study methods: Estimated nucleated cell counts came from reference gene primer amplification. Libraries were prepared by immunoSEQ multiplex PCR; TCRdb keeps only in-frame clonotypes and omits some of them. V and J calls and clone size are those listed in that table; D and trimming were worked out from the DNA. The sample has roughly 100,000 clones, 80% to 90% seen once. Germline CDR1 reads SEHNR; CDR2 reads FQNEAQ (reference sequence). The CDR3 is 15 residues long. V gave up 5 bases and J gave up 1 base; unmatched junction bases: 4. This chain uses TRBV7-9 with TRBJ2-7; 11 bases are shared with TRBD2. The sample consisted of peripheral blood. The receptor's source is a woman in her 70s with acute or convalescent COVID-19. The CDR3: CASSQTSGVSYEQYF. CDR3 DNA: TGTGCCAGCAGCCAGACTAGCGGGGTTTCCTACGAGCAGTACTTC.